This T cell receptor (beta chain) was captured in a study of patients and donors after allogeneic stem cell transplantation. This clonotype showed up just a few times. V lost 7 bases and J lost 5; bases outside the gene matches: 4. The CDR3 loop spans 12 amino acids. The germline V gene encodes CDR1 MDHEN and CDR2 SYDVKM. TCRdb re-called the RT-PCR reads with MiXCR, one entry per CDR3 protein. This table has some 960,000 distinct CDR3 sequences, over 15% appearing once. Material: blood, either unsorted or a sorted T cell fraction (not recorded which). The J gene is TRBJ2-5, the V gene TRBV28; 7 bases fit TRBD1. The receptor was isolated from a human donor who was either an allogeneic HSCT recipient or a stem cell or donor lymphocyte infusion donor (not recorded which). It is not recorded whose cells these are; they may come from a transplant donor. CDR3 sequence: CASKGARETQYF. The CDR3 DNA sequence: TGTGCCAGCAAGGGGGCGCGTGAGACCCAGTACTTC.